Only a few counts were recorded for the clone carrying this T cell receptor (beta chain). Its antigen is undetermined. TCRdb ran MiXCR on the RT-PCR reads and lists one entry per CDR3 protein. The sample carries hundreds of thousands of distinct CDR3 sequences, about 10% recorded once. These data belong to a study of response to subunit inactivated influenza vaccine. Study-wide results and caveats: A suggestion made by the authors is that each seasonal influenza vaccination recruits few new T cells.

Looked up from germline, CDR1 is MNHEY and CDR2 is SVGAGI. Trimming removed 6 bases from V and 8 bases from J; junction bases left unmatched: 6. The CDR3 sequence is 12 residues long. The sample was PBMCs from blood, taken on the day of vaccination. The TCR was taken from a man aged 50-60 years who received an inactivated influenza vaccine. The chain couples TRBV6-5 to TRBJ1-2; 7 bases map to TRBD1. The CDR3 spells CASSPNRGGYTF. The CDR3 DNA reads TGTGCCAGCAGCCCGAACAGGGGAGGCTACACCTTC.